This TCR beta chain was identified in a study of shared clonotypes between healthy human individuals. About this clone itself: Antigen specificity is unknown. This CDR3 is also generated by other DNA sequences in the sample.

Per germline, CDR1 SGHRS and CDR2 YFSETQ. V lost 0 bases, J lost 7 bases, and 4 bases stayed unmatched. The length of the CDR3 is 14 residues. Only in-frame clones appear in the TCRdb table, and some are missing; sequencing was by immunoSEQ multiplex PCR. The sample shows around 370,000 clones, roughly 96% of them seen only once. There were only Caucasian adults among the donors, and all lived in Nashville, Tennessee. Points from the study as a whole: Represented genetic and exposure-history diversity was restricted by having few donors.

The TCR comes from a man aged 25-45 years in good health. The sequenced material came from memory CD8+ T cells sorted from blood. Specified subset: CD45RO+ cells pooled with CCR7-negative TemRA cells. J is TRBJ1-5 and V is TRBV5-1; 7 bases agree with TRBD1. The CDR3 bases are TGCGCCAGCAGCTTGGACAGGGGCGGCCAGCCCCAGCATTTT. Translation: CASSLDRGGQPQHF.